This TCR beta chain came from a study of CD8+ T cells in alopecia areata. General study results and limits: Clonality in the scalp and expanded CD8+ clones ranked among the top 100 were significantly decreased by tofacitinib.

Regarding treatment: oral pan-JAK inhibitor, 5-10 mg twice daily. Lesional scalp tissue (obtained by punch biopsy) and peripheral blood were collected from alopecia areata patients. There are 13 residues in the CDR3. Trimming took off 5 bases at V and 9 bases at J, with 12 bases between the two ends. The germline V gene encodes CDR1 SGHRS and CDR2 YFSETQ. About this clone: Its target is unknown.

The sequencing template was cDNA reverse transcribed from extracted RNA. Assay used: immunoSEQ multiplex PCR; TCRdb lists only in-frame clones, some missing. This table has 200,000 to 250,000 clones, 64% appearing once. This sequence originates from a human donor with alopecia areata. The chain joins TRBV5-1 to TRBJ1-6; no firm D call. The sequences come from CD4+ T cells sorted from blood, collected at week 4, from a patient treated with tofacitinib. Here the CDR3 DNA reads TGCGCCAGCAGGGTCGAGGTGGGTTCACCCCTCCACTTT. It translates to CASRVEVGSPLHF.